This note documents a single TCR beta chain sequence. Its antigen is undetermined. The data are from a study of cytomegalovirus exposure and HLA in healthy donors. In the PCR, 60 Vbeta and 13 Jbeta primers were used. Measured with immunoSEQ multiplex PCR; TCRdb has only the in-frame clones, and not every one. This table holds just under 90,000 clones. Findings and caveats of the study: Most of the TCR beta V segments (in an earlier analysis) were productive either about 90% or about 30% of the time. There were 150 to 200 TCR beta chains listed as cytomegalovirus-associated.

This receptor was identified in a girl between 10 and 17 years old in good health and CMV-seropositive. Sequenced material: PBMCs.

The CDR3 loop reads CASSYTGDYGYTF. The CDR3 bases are TGTGCCAGCAGCTACACAGGGGACTATGGCTACACCTTC. The chain carries TRBV5-6 and TRBJ1-2; 7 bases line up with TRBD1. V lost 3 bases, J lost 3 bases, and 2 bases stayed unmatched. Germline V gene sequence: CDR1 SGHDT, CDR2 YYEEEE. CDR3 length equals 13 residues.